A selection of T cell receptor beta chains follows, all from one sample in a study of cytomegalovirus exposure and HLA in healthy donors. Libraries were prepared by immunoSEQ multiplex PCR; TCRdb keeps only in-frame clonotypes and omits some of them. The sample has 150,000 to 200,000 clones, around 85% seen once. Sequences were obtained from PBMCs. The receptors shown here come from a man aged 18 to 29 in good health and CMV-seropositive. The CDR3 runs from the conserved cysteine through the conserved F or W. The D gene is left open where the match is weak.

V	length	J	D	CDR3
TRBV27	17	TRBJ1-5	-	CASSKFRESKDNQPQHF
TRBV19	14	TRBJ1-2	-	CAATPGGQANGYTF
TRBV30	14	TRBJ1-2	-	CAWSLSDWTDGYTF
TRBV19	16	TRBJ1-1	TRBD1	CASSLSGTGMGTEAFF
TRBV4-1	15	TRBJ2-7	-	CASSFKSIGEDEQYF
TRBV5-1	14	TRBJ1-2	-	CASSLVGGEYGYTF
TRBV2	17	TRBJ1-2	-	CASSEDFEVVFDYGYTF
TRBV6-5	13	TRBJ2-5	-	CASTSSGGETQYF
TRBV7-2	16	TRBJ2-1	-	CASSLNNPGAYNEQFF
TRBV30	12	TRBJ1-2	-	CASLELNYGYTF
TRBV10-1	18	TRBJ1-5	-	CASSRNRDCVKAPQGEHF
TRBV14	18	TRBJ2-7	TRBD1	CASGEGPWGDRAGDEQYF
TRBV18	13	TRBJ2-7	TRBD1	CASSQGQGDEQYF
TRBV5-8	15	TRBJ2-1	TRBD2	CASSFPGGGRAEQFF
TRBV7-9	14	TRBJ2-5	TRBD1	CASSLTGGKETQYF
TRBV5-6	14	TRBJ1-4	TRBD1	CASSIRTGGEKLFF
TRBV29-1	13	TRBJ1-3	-	CSVVRESGNTIYF
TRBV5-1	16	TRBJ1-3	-	CASSLGLGGSGNTIYF
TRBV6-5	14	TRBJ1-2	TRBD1	CASNPTGDNYGYTF
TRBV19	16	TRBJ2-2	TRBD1	CASSVGTGVGTGELFF
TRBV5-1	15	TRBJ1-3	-	CASGDGGSSGNTIYF
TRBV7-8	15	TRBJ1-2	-	CASSLAHRGNYGYTF
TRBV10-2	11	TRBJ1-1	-	CASNAQGLAFF
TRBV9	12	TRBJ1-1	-	CASSPPRAEAFF
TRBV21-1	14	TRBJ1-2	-	CASSLGQGGGGYTF
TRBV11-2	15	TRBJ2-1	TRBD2	CASSLTSGAYNEQFF
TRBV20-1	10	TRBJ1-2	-	CSARRNGYTF
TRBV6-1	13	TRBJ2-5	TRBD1	CASSETGEETQYF
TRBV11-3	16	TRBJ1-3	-	CASTPPGERPGNTIYF
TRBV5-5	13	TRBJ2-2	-	CASSLDLLGELFF
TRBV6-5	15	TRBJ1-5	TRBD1	CASRRRTGGSQPQHF
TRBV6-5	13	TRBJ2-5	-	CASSEETRDSQYF
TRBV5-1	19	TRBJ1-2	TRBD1	CASSSDPGQTWDANYGYTF
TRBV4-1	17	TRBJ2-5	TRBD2	CASSQGTSGGSKETQYF